This T cell receptor beta chain emerged from a study of blood T cells in healthy people across ages. Isolation per sample recovered at least 7 million PBMCs. The total RNA that was extracted per sample amounted to at least 6 micrograms. Findings and limits, study-wide: Estimates drawn from one million T cells were deemed to understate diversity. Age showed a roughly linear inverse relationship with TCR beta diversity per million T cells.

This clonotype was detected a few times. Its antigen is currently unknown. Then a second PCR, running about 6 to 12 cycles, was carried out with a sample-barcoded 5' primer and a J-beta primer mix. Using its own MiXCR run on the 5' RACE reads, TCRdb lists one record per CDR3 protein. The table has roughly 570,000 distinct CDR3 sequences, roughly a quarter seen once; the top ten hold about 18%. The V gene's germline CDR1 is SGHNT and CDR2 YENEEA. The V gene lost 6 bases and the J gene lost 7 bases, with 24 bases spanning the gap. This CDR3 region has 16 residues. The sample consisted of blood. This rearrangement joins TRBV11-3 to TRBJ1-2; perhaps TRBD1 as D (5 bases). The sequence was collected from a woman in her 70s in good health. The CDR3 DNA reads TGTGCCAGCAGTCTCGGGACGTTGGGCGGCTCCCGTGGCTACACCTTC. Amino acid sequence: CASSLGTLGGSRGYTF.